The 7 T cell receptor beta chains below all came from one sample that was sequenced in a study of CD8 T cells in Susac syndrome (dated by TCRdb to between 2019 and 2020). Receptors were amplified or captured by the immunoSEQ multiplex PCR assay. RNA was extracted using the RNeasy kit, and about 0.5 to 1 microgram was reverse transcribed with random hexamers. The raw public reads went through TCRdb reprocessing: fastp at Q25, MiXCR clone calling, in-frame beta chains kept. Each record represents a unique CDR3 protein, reported with the most common genes and DNA among its rows. Present in this sample are roughly 120,000 distinct CDR3 sequences, roughly 93% of which were seen just once. The ten largest clones add up to approximately 0.097% of the sample. The sequenced sample was CD4+ T cells from PBMCs. The receptors originated from a human donor with multiple sclerosis.

The gene calls are TRBV11-2 and TRBJ2-5, with unresolved D. The CDR3 length is 14 residues. The V gene lost 1 base and the J gene lost 2 bases, with 8 bases spanning the gap. Germline V gene sequence: CDR1 SGHAT, CDR2 FQNNGV. CDR3 sequence (DNA): TGTGCCAGCAGCTTAGGAATTGGACAAGAGACCCAGTACTTC. Its translation is CASSLGIGQETQYF.

J is TRBJ1-4 and V is TRBV28; D is unclear. Between the trimmed V and J ends, which lost 5 bases and 3 bases, there was a span of 13 bases. In germline, CDR1 is MDHEN, CDR2 SYDVKM. The CDR3 covers 15 residues. The CDR3 region is CASSRVGGANEKLFF. CDR3 coding DNA: TGTGCCAGCAGTAGAGTTGGCGGGGCTAATGAAAAACTGTTTTTT.

This chain joins TRBV28 and TRBJ2-1; D is tentatively TRBD1 or TRBD2 (5 bases each). This CDR3 region has 14 residues. Trimming took off 7 bases at V and 3 bases at J, with 13 bases between the two ends. In germline, CDR1 is MDHEN, CDR2 SYDVKM. The CDR3 DNA reads TGTGCCAGCAATTCGGGACCCATCTACAATGAGCAGTTCTTC. This gives the protein CASNSGPIYNEQFF.

This chain connects TRBV13 to TRBJ1-1; D not certain. Germline V CDR1 and CDR2: PRHDT, FYEKMQ (reference sequence). V gave up 3 bases and J gave up 8 bases, with 10 bases separating them. The CDR3 runs to 12 residues. The CDR3 nucleotides are TGTGCCAGCAGCTTTGGGCCTTCCGAAGCTTTCTTT. Protein sequence: CASSFGPSEAFF. Together with reference TRBV13 and TRBJ1-1, the CDR3 gives the full variable domain: AAGVIQSPRHLIKEKRETATLKCYPIPRHDTVYWYQQGPGQDPQFLISFYEKMQSDKGSIPDRFSAQQFSDYHSELNMSSLELGDSALYFCASSFGPSEAFFGQGTRLTVV.

This clonotype was found once. V and J are TRBV29-1 and TRBJ2-3, with TRBD1 as a possible D gene (5 bases). V gave up 4 bases and J gave up 4 bases, with 6 bases separating them. CDR1 is SQVTM, CDR2 ANQGSEA, per germline. This CDR3 contains 11 residues. CDR3 protein: CSVGRADTQYF. The CDR3 bases are TGCAGCGTTGGCAGGGCAGATACGCAGTATTTT.

CDR3 residues: CASSESRSSGYTF. Written as DNA, the CDR3 is TGCGCCAGCAGTGAGAGCAGGTCCTCTGGCTACACCTTC. The chain uses TRBV10-2 and TRBJ1-2; D remains ambiguous. Germline lookup yields CDR1 WSHSY and CDR2 SAAADI. Trimming stripped 2 bases from V and 7 bases from J, with 11 bases between. The CDR3 length is 13 residues.

V is TRBV7-2 and J is TRBJ2-7; 9 bases agree with TRBD1. Trimming took 6 bases from V and 1 from J; bases not matched to a gene: 7. CDR1 is SGHTA and CDR2 is FQGNSA in the germline V gene. The CDR3 is made up of 15 amino acids. Here the CDR3 DNA reads TGTGCCAGCAGAGAAAGGGACAGGGCTTCCTACGAGCAGTACTTC. Encoded protein: CASRERDRASYEQYF.